Each of the 24 T cell receptor beta chains below was sequenced from the same sample in a study of T cells after yellow fever vaccination (dated by TCRdb to between 2018 and 2021). Preparation of the library involved 5' RACE. Sequencing took place on an Illumina HiSeq 2500. TCRdb reworked the public reads: Q25 trimming with fastp, MiXCR clone assembly, productive beta chains retained. Rows with one shared CDR3 protein collapse into an entry with the most common genes and DNA. The sample table holds about 550,000 distinct CDR3 sequences, of which 15% to 20% were seen once. The leading ten clones occupy 14% of the sample. In the paper's terms, the treatment or condition label means: live attenuated yellow fever vaccine strain. The sample here was PBMCs, taken 15 days after the yellow fever booster vaccination. The origin of the receptors is a man aged 25 to 45 who received the YFV17D yellow fever vaccine.

This clonotype was picked up a small number of times. The chain carries TRBV12-3 or TRBV12-4 and TRBJ2-3, with a possible D match to TRBD2 (6 bases). The CDR3 has 12 amino acids. V was pared by 10 bases and J by 2 bases, with 10 bases between. The CDR3 spells CAKDYHTDTQYF. The DNA for the CDR3 is TGTGCCAAGGACTACCACACAGATACGCAGTATTTT.

The J gene is TRBJ2-1, the V gene TRBV20-1; 12 bases line up with TRBD2. CDR1 and CDR2 from the germline V gene are DFQATT and SNEGSKA (reference sequence). This CDR3 has 16 residues. V lost 6 bases and J lost 8; bases outside the gene matches: 14. CDR3 in amino acids: CSARPHLAGGWYEQFF. CDR3 nucleotides: TGCAGTGCCCGCCCCCATCTAGCGGGAGGGTGGTATGAGCAGTTCTTC.

The chain has TRBV28 and TRBJ2-1, with D perhaps matching TRBD2 (6 bases). CDR1 MDHEN and CDR2 SYDVKM come from the germline V gene. V lost 5 bases and J 6 bases, leaving 20 bases between the germline ends. There are 16 residues in the CDR3. CDR3: CASSAGTELLGNEQFF. The DNA of the CDR3 is TGTGCCAGCAGTGCCGGGACTGAACTTTTGGGCAATGAGCAGTTCTTC.

This clonotype was detected a few times. This rearrangement joins TRBV15 to TRBJ2-3, with D possibly being TRBD2 (5 bases). The germline V gene encodes CDR1 LNHNV and CDR2 YYDKDF (reference sequence). CDR3 length: 14 amino acids. The V gene lost 5 bases and the J gene lost 1 base, with 10 bases spanning the gap. CDR3 DNA sequence: TGTGCCACCAGCGTGACGAGGGGCACAGATACGCAGTATTTT. Translating it yields CATSVTRGTDTQYF.

The J gene is TRBJ2-6, the V gene TRBV20-1; D perhaps matches TRBD2 (5 bases). V was shortened by 6 bases and J by 0 bases, with 9 bases between the two germline ends. The CDR3 has 14 residues. CDR1 DFQATT and CDR2 SNEGSKA come from the germline V gene (reference sequence). The CDR3 here is CSAKEGSGANVLTF. In DNA, the CDR3 is TGCAGTGCAAAAGAGGGCTCTGGGGCCAACGTCCTGACTTTC.

V and J are TRBV7-2 and TRBJ2-3; TRBD1 or TRBD2 may be the D gene (6 bases each). The CDR3 contains 14 residues. V gave up 8 bases and J gave up 3 bases, with 15 bases separating them. CDR1 is SGHTA, CDR2 FQGNSA, per germline. The CDR3 protein is CASESQGGTDTQYF. CDR3 in DNA: TGTGCCAGCGAATCCCAAGGGGGGACAGATACGCAGTATTTT.

The V call is TRBV20-1, the J call TRBJ2-3; 11 bases line up with TRBD2. J was trimmed by 2 bases and V by 5 bases; bases with no gene match: 6. From germline, CDR1 is DFQATT and CDR2 SNEGSKA (reference sequence). The CDR3 has 15 residues. For the CDR3, the DNA is TGCAGTGCTTCGGGACTAGCGGAGGTCACAGATACGCAGTATTTT. It codes for CSASGLAEVTDTQYF.

Only a few counts were recorded for this clonotype. The J gene is TRBJ2-1, the V gene TRBV18; TRBD2 matches at 12 bases. The CDR3 has 21 residues. The germline V gene encodes CDR1 KGHSH and CDR2 LQKENI. The V segment lost 0 bases and the J segment 5 bases; nucleotides outside the gene matches: 17. CDR3 protein: CASSPPRGGERLAGVNNEQFF. The CDR3 coding sequence is TGTGCCAGCTCACCACCGAGGGGGGGCGAGAGACTAGCGGGAGTAAACAATGAGCAGTTCTTC.

The rearrangement joins TRBV20-1 to TRBJ2-1; no clear D. The CDR3 totals 15 residues. The germline V gene has CDR1 DFQATT and CDR2 SNEGSKA (reference sequence). V gave up 5 bases and J gave up 2 bases, with 16 bases separating them. The chain's CDR3 is CSAARPTPAYNEQFF. The CDR3 coding sequence is TGCAGTGCTGCCCGACCGACGCCCGCCTACAATGAGCAGTTCTTC.

The chain joins TRBV5-1 to TRBJ2-5, with TRBD2 matching over 7 bases. CDR3 length: 14 residues. Germline lookup yields CDR1 SGHRS and CDR2 YFSETQ. The trim removed 4 bases at V and 2 bases at J, leaving 5 bases unmatched. The CDR3 bases are TGCGCCAGCAGCCGGCCGGGGGGACAAGAGACCCAGTACTTC. Amino acids: CASSRPGGQETQYF.

Only a few counts were recorded for this clonotype. This chain connects TRBV12-3 or TRBV12-4 to TRBJ1-1; D gene uncertain. Trimming removed 2 bases from V and 6 bases from J, with 7 bases in between. The CDR3 loop spans 12 amino acids. As DNA, the CDR3 is TGTGCCAGCAGTTTAATCCGCGCTGAAGCTTTCTTT. It specifies CASSLIRAEAFF.

This clonotype was detected only a few times. V and J are TRBV20-1 and TRBJ2-1; no definite D call. Germline CDR1 reads DFQATT; CDR2 reads SNEGSKA (reference sequence). V was clipped by 3 bases and J by 5 bases, with 14 bases between them. This CDR3 spans 14 amino acids. The CDR3 DNA is TGCAGTGCTAGTCGAGGAACCTCAAACAATGAGCAGTTCTTC. Translating it yields CSASRGTSNNEQFF.

This clonotype was counted only a few times. The chain couples TRBV27 to TRBJ1-1; possible D gene TRBD1, 6 bases. Trimming pared 5 bases from V and 5 bases from J, leaving 21 bases between. Germline values: CDR1 MNHEY, CDR2 SMNVEV (reference sequence). The CDR3 is made up of 16 amino acids. This CDR3 is CASSLHKGRGLTEAFF. The CDR3 nucleotides read TGTGCCAGCAGTCTCCACAAGGGCAGGGGATTAACTGAAGCTTTCTTT.

The chain carries TRBV6-5 and TRBJ1-5; D is ambiguous. The CDR3 contains 13 residues. CDR1 is MNHEY and CDR2 is SVGAGI in the germline V gene. The ends were cut back, 4 bases at V and 0 bases at J, with 4 bases in the middle. CDR3 amino acids: CASSSLSNQPQHF. The CDR3, as DNA: TGTGCCAGCAGTTCGCTTAGCAATCAGCCCCAGCATTTT.

The V call is TRBV4-3, the J call TRBJ2-3; TRBD2 matches at 8 bases. V lost 0 bases to trimming and J lost 8 bases; unmatched junction nucleotides: 10. The CDR3 has 16 amino acids. Germline lookup yields CDR1 LGHNA and CDR2 YSLEER. This CDR3 is CASSQEGASGPATQYF. For the CDR3, the DNA is TGCGCCAGCAGCCAAGAAGGCGCTAGCGGGCCAGCTACGCAGTATTTT.

The chain links TRBV20-1 to TRBJ2-2, with D tentatively TRBD1 (5 bases). The V gene lost 3 bases and the J gene lost 6 bases, with 8 bases spanning the gap. Germline V lookup: CDR1 DFQATT, CDR2 SNEGSKA (reference sequence). CDR3 length: 12 residues. CDR3 amino acids: CSARDIPGELFF. Here the CDR3 DNA reads TGCAGTGCTAGGGACATTCCCGGGGAGCTGTTTTTT.

V and J are TRBV28 and TRBJ2-7, with 7 bases that match TRBD2. Germline V gives CDR1 MDHEN, CDR2 SYDVKM. The V gene end was trimmed by 7 bases and the J gene end by 7 bases; junction bases not matched to a gene: 7. CDR3 length: 12 residues. This CDR3 reads CASTGGMREQYF. The CDR3 coding sequence is TGTGCCAGCACGGGAGGAATGAGGGAGCAGTACTTC.

The chain carries TRBV7-2 and TRBJ2-7; D is possibly TRBD1 or TRBD2 (5 bases each). V was trimmed by 1 base and J by 4 bases, leaving 17 bases between them. The CDR3 covers 16 residues. CDR1 and CDR2 (germline): SGHTA, FQGNSA. The CDR3 sequence is CASSLGGGGRTYEQYF. Written as DNA, the CDR3 is TGTGCCAGCAGCTTAGGTGGTGGGGGTAGAACATACGAGCAGTACTTC.

A few counts support this clonotype. Germline and junction disagree at one end, which may indicate a read error. This chain's CDR3 is CASSKPSQGGIRYVQYF. The CDR3 coding sequence is TGTGCCAGCAGTAAACCCTCCCAGGGTGGAATACGATACGTGCAGTACTTC. V gene TRBV28 combines with J gene TRBJ2-7; tentative D call: TRBD1 (5 bases). Germline CDR1 and CDR2: MDHEN and SYDVKM. This CDR3 region has 17 residues. Together with reference TRBV28 and TRBJ2-7, the CDR3 gives the full variable domain: DVKVTQSSRYLVKRTGEKVFLECVQDMDHENMFWYRQDPGLGLRLIYFSYDVKMKEKGDIPEGYSVSREKKERFSLILESASTNQTSMYLCASSKPSQGGIRYVQYFGPGTRLTVT.

There are many counts of this clonotype. The genes are TRBV7-7 and TRBJ2-2; 9 bases line up with TRBD1. CDR3 size: 15 residues. Germline V lookup: CDR1 SSHAT, CDR2 FNYEAQ (reference sequence). The junction had 6 bases not matched to a gene; V was cut back by 5 bases and J by 5 bases. This CDR3 is CASSPGQGRTGELFF. The CDR3 DNA sequence: TGTGCCAGCAGCCCCGGACAGGGGAGGACCGGGGAGCTGTTTTTT.

This rearrangement joins TRBV5-4 to TRBJ1-2; tentative D call: TRBD1 (5 bases). Germline loops: CDR1 SGHNT, CDR2 YYREEE (reference sequence). V was trimmed by 0 bases and J by 8 bases, leaving 14 bases between them. The CDR3 consists of 14 residues. The CDR3 nucleotides read TGTGCCAGCAGCTTGGCCAGGGAAGTACGCGGCTACACCTTC. It codes for CASSLAREVRGYTF.

The V gene is TRBV6-2 or TRBV6-3, the J gene TRBJ2-2; TRBD2 agrees at 9 bases. Germline V lookup: CDR1 MNHEY, CDR2 SVGEGT. Trimming at V came to 8 bases and at J to 0 bases, leaving 13 bases not matched to a gene. The CDR3 contains 18 residues. CDR3 amino acids: CASYPPAGLATNTGELFF. CDR3 DNA sequence: TGTGCCAGCTACCCCCCAGCTGGACTAGCGACGAACACCGGGGAGCTGTTTTTT.

The sample holds a few counts of this clonotype. The CDR3 DNA reads TGCGCCAGCATGAAGGGGGTGGCAGATGGCGAGCAGTACTTC. This gives the protein CASMKGVADGEQYF. The J gene is TRBJ2-7, the V gene TRBV5-1; D is perhaps TRBD1 (6 bases). This CDR3 spans 14 amino acids. Trimming removed 6 bases from V and 6 bases from J, with 19 bases in between. Germline loops: CDR1 SGHRS, CDR2 YFSETQ.

The gene calls are TRBV20-1 and TRBJ2-7; 9 positions match TRBD1. Germline lookup yields CDR1 DFQATT and CDR2 SNEGSKA (reference sequence). The CDR3 runs 17 residues. With V trimmed by 3 bases and J by 3 bases, 15 bases remained unmatched. The CDR3 bases are TGCAGTGCTAGGGGTTCTCGGGACAGGGACGGGGACTACGAGCAGTACTTC. It yields the protein CSARGSRDRDGDYEQYF.